This T cell receptor (beta chain) was retrieved from a study of blood T cell repertoires in COVID-19 (dated by TCRdb to the early 2020s). Looking at the study overall: Samples covering the acute and convalescent phases of COVID-19 were provided by collaborators in the United States, Italy and Spain. The material from the prospective study consisted of cDNA or gDNA derived from T cells, B-cell-depleted T cells, or PBMCs. Subjects who had been exposed to COVID-19, were actively infected with it, or had recovered from it provided the deeply sampled blood TCRbeta repertoires that made up the dataset. The repertoires were made available in a free public database intended to serve as a resource for research on the immune response to SARS-CoV-2. The samples were drawn from the first 160 participants of the ongoing ImmuneRACE study and from more than 1,000 subjects provided by 6 global collaborators. Sample metadata almost always included a de-identified subject ID, COVID-19 status, age in years and sex. HLA class I and class II types, where available, came from metadata supplied by the sample provider rather than from assay-based typing.

What the study reported, not specific to this receptor: The quantity of clinical and demographic metadata differed by source and by participant and was supplied without curation.

About this clone itself: Its target antigen remains unknown. Within one base of it there is no much larger clone, and no base qualities were kept.

The immunoSEQ Assay, a bias-controlled multiplex PCR, was used to amplify TCRbeta CDR3 regions from genomic DNA. Per the original workflow: Nucleated cell counts per sample were estimated from amplification of reference gene primers within the assay. To quantify the absolute abundance of each unique TCRbeta CDR3 rearrangement, sequence reads were collapsed and filtered. For each sample, productive Simpson clonality was calculated as the square root of Simpson's diversity index over productive rearrangements. TCRdb holds this immuneACCESS table with in-frame rearrangements only. Some clones are missing; in checked studies, unresolved V genes explain under half, and the rest has no known cause. Clonal size and the V and J genes are those of that table, whereas D and trimming came from the DNA. In this sample the table shows a few hundred thousand clones, approximately 85% of which occur a single time. The top ten clones comprise more than 6.5% of the sample.

The cysteine opens and the phenylalanine closes a CDR3 of 12 amino acids. Only the CDR3 region is kept as DNA, spanning 36 bases read in frame from base 1. Looking up the germline V gene (reference sequence) yields CDR1 PRHDT and CDR2 FYEKMQ. At the junction V is shortened by 5 bases and J by 5 bases, with 10 bases in between. Participants in the prospective study were enrolled through a virtual design, were aged about 18 to 100 years, and lived in 24 United States geographic areas. In the prospective study, participants were assigned to cohorts based on the clinical history participants reported in a screening survey and a study questionnaire. Exposed participants had been in contact with someone with a PCR-confirmed or clinician-diagnosed COVID-19 case within 2 weeks of study entry. Each participant in the prospective study had whole blood, serum and a nasopharyngeal or oropharyngeal swab collected by mobile phlebotomists. Prospective study participants could optionally give additional blood draws and questionnaires over an approximately two-month period. Blood samples from the prospective study were shipped frozen or at room temperature prior to DNA extraction.

Sequencing used PBMCs or T cells enriched from blood (not recorded which). The chain was built from TRBV13 and TRBJ2-7; perhaps TRBD1 is the D gene, with 6 bases matching. This receptor was identified in a woman between 45 and 65 years old who had been exposed to COVID-19. The DNA is as follows: TGTGCCAGCAGCCCCAGGGGTAACGAGCAGTACTTC. Translated, this is CASSPRGNEQYF.